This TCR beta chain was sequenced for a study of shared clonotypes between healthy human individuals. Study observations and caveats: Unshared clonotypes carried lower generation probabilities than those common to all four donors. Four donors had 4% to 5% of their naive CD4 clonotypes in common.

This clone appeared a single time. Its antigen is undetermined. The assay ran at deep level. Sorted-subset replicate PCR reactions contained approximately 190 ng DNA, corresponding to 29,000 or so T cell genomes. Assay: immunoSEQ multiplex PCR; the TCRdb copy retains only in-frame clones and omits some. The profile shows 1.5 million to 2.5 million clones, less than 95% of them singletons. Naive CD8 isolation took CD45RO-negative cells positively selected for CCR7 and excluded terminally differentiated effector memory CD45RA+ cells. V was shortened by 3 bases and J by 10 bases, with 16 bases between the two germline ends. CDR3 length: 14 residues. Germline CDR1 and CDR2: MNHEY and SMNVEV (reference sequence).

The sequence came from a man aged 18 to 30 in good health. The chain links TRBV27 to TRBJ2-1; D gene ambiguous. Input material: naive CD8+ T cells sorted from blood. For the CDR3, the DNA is TGTGCCAGCAGTTTTGTTCTAGGGCAGACCGAGCAGTTCTTC. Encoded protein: CASSFVLGQTEQFF.